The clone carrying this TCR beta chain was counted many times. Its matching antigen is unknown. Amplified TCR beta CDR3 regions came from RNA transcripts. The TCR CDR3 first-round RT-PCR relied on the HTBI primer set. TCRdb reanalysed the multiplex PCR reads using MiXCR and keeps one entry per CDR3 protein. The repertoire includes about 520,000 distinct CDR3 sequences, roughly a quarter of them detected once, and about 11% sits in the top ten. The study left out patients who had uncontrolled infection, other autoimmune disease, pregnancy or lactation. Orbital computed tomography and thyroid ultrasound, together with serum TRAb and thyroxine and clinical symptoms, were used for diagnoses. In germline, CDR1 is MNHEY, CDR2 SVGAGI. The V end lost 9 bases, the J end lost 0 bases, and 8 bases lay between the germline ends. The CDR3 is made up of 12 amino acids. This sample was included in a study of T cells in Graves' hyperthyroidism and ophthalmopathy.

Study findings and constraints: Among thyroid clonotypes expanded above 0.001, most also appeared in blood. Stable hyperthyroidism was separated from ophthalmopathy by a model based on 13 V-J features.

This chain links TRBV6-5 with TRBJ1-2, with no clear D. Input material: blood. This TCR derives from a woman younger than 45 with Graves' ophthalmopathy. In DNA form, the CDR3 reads TGTGCCAGTAGACAACCTAACTATGGCTACACCTTC. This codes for CASRQPNYGYTF.